In its sample, the clone carrying this TCR beta chain was seen many times. TCRdb re-analysed the 5' RACE reads in MiXCR, keeping a single row per CDR3 protein. The sample includes about 35,000 distinct CDR3 sequences, 10% of them seen just once. V shed 5 bases, J shed 8 bases, and the junction held 4 bases outside the gene matches. This CDR3 region has 13 residues. The entry originates in a study of CD8 T cells in ankylosing spondylitis. The clonotype comes from a male donor with ankylosing spondylitis or in good health (not recorded which). This chain joins TRBV12-3 or TRBV12-4 and TRBJ2-4; 9 bases agree with TRBD1. Sequenced: blood, either unsorted or a sorted T cell fraction (not recorded which). The CDR3 DNA sequence: TGTGCCAGCAGTCCGACAGGGGGGCACATTCAGTACTTC. This sequence encodes CASSPTGGHIQYF.